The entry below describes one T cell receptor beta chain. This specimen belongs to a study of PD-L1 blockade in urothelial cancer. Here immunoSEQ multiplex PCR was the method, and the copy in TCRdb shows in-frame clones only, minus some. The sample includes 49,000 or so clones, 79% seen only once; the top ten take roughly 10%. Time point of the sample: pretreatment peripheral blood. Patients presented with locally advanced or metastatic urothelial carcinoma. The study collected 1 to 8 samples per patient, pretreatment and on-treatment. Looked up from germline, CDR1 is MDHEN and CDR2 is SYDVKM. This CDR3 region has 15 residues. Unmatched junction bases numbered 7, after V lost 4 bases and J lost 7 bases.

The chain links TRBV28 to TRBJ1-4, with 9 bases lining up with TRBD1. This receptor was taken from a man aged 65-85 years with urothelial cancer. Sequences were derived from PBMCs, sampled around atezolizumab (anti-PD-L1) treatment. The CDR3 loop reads CASSSWTGEAEKLFF. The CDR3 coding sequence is TGTGCCAGCAGTTCTTGGACAGGGGAAGCTGAAAAACTGTTTTTT.